Judged by abundance, the clone carrying this TCR beta chain is medium-sized (0.01 to 0.1%). Antigen: not known. The data derive from a study of T cell clones after liver transplantation. Study overall: Standard immunosuppression, with no induction, continued until 12-24 months after transplant.

Unstimulated PBMCs were sorted into CD3+CD4+ and CD3+CD8+ populations. The CDR3 runs to 14 residues. The V gene's germline CDR1 is MGHRA and CDR2 YSYEKL. Trimming stripped 1 base from V and 8 bases from J, with 14 bases between. Study observations and caveats: Conclusions were preliminary, with small, heterogeneous patient groups. In two subjects, few donor cells limited the measurable donor-reactive repertoire.

The table came from immunoSEQ multiplex PCR; TCRdb's copy has only in-frame clones and leaves some out. In the table there are some 50,000 clones, 60% to 75% of which are singletons. The chain recombines TRBV4-1 with TRBJ1-2; D possibly corresponds to TRBD1 (6 bases). This clonotype was obtained from a human patient who received a liver transplant. Some of the T cells may derive from the graft donor. The source material was CD4+ T cells from blood, sampled at the 22-month timepoint. The CDR3 DNA reads TGCGCCAGCAGCCAAGCCGGGCAGGGGATCGGCTACACCTTC. Protein: CASSQAGQGIGYTF.